This T cell receptor (beta chain) was retrieved from a study of CD8 T cells in Susac syndrome. Study results and limitations: The authors found no clonal expansion in Susac syndrome CD4+ T cell repertoires.

Reverse transcription of about 0.45 to 1 ug RNA was performed with random hexamers. From the immunoSEQ multiplex PCR reads, TCRdb called clonotypes with MiXCR, one entry per CDR3 protein. The repertoire includes 180,000 or so distinct CDR3 sequences, 90% to 95% of them detected once, and 0.099% sits in the top ten. Comment on this clonotype: Its antigen is currently unknown.

CDR3 size: 16 residues. Germline V lookup: CDR1 MDHEN, CDR2 SYDVKM. Trimming pared 3 bases from V and 0 bases from J, leaving 12 bases between. The chain links TRBV28 to TRBJ1-5; D gene unclear. The receptor was derived from a human donor with Susac syndrome. What was sequenced was CD4+ T cells from PBMCs. CDR3 nucleotide sequence: TGTGCCAGCAGTTTCTGGCCTAAGCTTAGCAATCAGCCCCAGCATTTT. It is translated as CASSFWPKLSNQPQHF.